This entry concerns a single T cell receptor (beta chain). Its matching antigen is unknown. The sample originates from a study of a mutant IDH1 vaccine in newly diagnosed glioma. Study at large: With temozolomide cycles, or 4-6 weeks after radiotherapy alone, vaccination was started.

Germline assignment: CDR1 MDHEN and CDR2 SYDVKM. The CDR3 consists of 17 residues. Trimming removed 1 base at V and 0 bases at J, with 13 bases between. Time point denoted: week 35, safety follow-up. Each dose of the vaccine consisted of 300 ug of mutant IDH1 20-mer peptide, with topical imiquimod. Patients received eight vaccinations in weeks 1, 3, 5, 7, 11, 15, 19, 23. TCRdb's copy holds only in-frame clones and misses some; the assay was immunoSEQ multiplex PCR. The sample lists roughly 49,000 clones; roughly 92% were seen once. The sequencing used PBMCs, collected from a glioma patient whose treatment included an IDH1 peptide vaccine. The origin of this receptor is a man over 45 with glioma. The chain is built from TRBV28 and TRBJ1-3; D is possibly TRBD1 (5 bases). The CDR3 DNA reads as TGTGCCAGCAGTTTATTTGCAGGGCTCGGCTCTGGAAACACCATATATTTT. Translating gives CASSLFAGLGSGNTIYF.